A selection of T cell receptor beta chains follows, all from one sample in a study of shared clonotypes between healthy human individuals. Sequenced by immunoSEQ multiplex PCR; TCRdb stores in-frame clones only, minus some. The data show 980,000 or so clones, with 70% to 85% seen just once and around 1.4% held by the top ten. The sequenced sample consisted of memory CD4+ T cells sorted from blood. These receptors were obtained from a man in his late teens or twenties in good health. Each CDR3 is given without its conserved first and last residue. Clone size is given for some rows only: seen once, a few or many times, or a class if the clone is expanded.

v_call: TRBV29-1; j_call: TRBJ1-4; clone_size: .; cdr3_aa: SVRDSPSNEKLF
v_call: TRBV10-3; j_call: TRBJ1-5; clone_size: .; cdr3_aa: AISESGQPNQPQH
v_call: TRBV5-1; j_call: TRBJ1-2; clone_size: few; cdr3_aa: ASSQTPGGDVYGYT
v_call: TRBV2; j_call: TRBJ2-7; clone_size: .; cdr3_aa: ASSEGGYEQY
v_call: TRBV18; j_call: TRBJ1-1; clone_size: .; cdr3_aa: ASSPQGAQNTEAF
v_call: TRBV7-9; j_call: TRBJ1-1; clone_size: .; cdr3_aa: ASSLDGRSNTEAF
v_call: TRBV4-3; j_call: TRBJ2-4; clone_size: .; cdr3_aa: ASSQGDRTLAKNIQY
v_call: TRBV6-1; j_call: TRBJ1-5; clone_size: .; cdr3_aa: ASSTGGNQPQH
v_call: TRBV7-9; j_call: TRBJ1-3; clone_size: .; cdr3_aa: ASSLGGAGNTIY
v_call: TRBV9; j_call: TRBJ2-1; clone_size: .; cdr3_aa: ASSVDGTGFNEQF
v_call: TRBV30; j_call: TRBJ2-4; clone_size: .; cdr3_aa: AWSWDRGAKNIQY
v_call: TRBV6-6; j_call: TRBJ2-3; clone_size: .; cdr3_aa: ASSRGTSGSTDTQY
v_call: TRBV7-2; j_call: TRBJ2-5; clone_size: few; cdr3_aa: ASSPGLHRETQY
v_call: TRBV2; j_call: TRBJ1-2; clone_size: .; cdr3_aa: ASTEDGSNGYT
v_call: TRBV5-1; j_call: TRBJ2-3; clone_size: .; cdr3_aa: ASRSAQSTDTQY
v_call: TRBV29-1; j_call: TRBJ2-1; clone_size: .; cdr3_aa: SVERSSYNEQF
v_call: TRBV15; j_call: TRBJ1-2; clone_size: once; cdr3_aa: ATSRDHGEVGYT
v_call: TRBV6-6; j_call: TRBJ1-1; clone_size: .; cdr3_aa: ASARGPGTEAF